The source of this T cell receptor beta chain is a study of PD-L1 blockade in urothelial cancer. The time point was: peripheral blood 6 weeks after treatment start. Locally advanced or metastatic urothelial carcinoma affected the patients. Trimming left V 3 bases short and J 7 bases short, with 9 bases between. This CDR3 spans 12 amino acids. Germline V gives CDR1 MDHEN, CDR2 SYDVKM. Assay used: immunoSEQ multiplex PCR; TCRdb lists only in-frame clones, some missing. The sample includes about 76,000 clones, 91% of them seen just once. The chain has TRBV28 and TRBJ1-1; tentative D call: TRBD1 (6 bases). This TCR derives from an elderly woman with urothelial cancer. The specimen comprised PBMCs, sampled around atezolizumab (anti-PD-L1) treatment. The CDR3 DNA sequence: TGTGCCAGCAGTTTTATCAGGGGTGAAGCTTTCTTT. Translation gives CASSFIRGEAFF.